The clone carrying this T cell receptor (beta chain) was seen a single time. The sample belongs to a study of OX40 agonist ivuxolimab in advanced cancers. Trimming removed 6 bases from V and 5 bases from J; junction bases left unmatched: 8. The germline V gene encodes CDR1 SEHNR and CDR2 FQNEAQ (reference sequence). The CDR3 runs to 15 residues. Sequenced by immunoSEQ multiplex PCR; TCRdb stores in-frame clones only, minus some. The sample includes roughly 62,000 clones, 86% seen only once; the top ten take about 2.4%. This clonotype was obtained from an adult with an advanced solid tumor such as melanoma, head and neck, liver or kidney cancer. This material consisted of CD4+ or CD8+ T cells sorted from blood, taken in a trial of the OX40 agonist ivuxolimab. V usage is TRBV7-9 and J usage is TRBJ2-5; 11 nucleotides match TRBD2. CDR3 sequence: CASRLLAGGWETQYF. The CDR3 nucleotides read TGTGCCAGCAGACTCCTAGCGGGGGGATGGGAGACCCAGTACTTC. The full variable domain, in which reference TRBV7-9 and TRBJ2-5 provide the parts outside the CDR3, is DTGVSQNPRHKITKRGQNVTFRCDPISEHNRLYWYRQTLGQGPEFLTYFQNEAQLEKSRLLSDRFSAERPKGSFSTLEIQRTEQGDSAMYLCASRLLAGGWETQYFGPGTRLLVL.